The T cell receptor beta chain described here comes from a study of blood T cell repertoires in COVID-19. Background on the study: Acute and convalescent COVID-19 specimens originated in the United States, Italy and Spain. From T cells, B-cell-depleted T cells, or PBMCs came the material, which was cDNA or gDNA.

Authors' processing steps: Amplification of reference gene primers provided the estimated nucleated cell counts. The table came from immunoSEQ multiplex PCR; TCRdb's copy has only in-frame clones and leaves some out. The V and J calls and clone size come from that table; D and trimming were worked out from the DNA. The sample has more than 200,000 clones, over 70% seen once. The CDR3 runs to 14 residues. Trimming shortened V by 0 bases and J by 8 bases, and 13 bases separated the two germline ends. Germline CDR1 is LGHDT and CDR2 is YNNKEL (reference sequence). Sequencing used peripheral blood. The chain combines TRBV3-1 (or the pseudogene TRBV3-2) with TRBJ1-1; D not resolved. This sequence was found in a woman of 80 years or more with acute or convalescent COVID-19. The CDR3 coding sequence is TGTGCCAGCAGCCAAGATTCGAGGGTTTCCGAAGCTTTCTTT. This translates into CASSQDSRVSEAFF.